A single sample is the source of the 2 T cell receptor beta chains below, sequenced in a study of shared clonotypes between healthy human individuals. The data were produced by immunoSEQ multiplex PCR, yet TCRdb's version contains in-frame clones alone and is incomplete. The sample comprises approximately 320,000 clones, 74% of which are singletons, and 10% rests with the top ten. The specimen was memory CD4+ T cells sorted from blood. Subset here: CD45RA-negative fraction. The source of these receptors is a man aged 25-40 years in good health.

This clone came up many times. The chain combines TRBV4-3 with TRBJ2-1; 9 bases map to TRBD1. There are 13 residues in the CDR3. Trimming took 0 bases from V and 12 from J; bases not matched to a gene: 3. Germline values: CDR1 LGHNA, CDR2 YSLEER. The chain's CDR3 is CASSQDRGQGQFF. The CDR3 region has the DNA TGCGCCAGCAGCCAAGATCGGGGACAGGGGCAGTTCTTC.

The V gene is TRBV6-5, the J gene TRBJ2-2; tentative D call: TRBD2 (5 bases). V dropped 1 base and J dropped 5 bases, with 11 bases sitting between them. CDR3 length: 15 amino acids. Germline V gene lookup returns CDR1 MNHEY and CDR2 SVGAGI. Written as DNA, the CDR3 is TGTGCCAGCAGTTACTTCGGGGTGCTAACCGGGGAGCTGTTTTTT. This sequence encodes CASSYFGVLTGELFF.